Listed here are 8 T cell receptor beta chains from one sample, sequenced in a study of cytomegalovirus exposure and HLA in healthy donors. With 60 Vbeta and 13 Jbeta primers, the PCR was carried out. Data came from immunoSEQ multiplex PCR; TCRdb stores just in-frame clones and leaves some out. The sample consists of 150,000 to 200,000 clones, roughly 70% of them appearing once. Specimen: PBMCs. The receptors originated from a girl aged 5-17 years in good health and CMV-seronegative.

The rearrangement links TRBV6-5 to TRBJ1-2, with 10 bases matching TRBD1. Germline lookup yields CDR1 MNHEY and CDR2 SVGAGI. The CDR3 is made up of 16 amino acids. Losses at the gene ends were 4 bases for V and 3 bases for J; bases not matched to a gene: 8. In DNA, the CDR3 is TGTGCCAGCAGTTTCCCGGGACAGGGGTTAGACTATGGCTACACCTTC. Amino acid sequence: CASSFPGQGLDYGYTF.

A few counts support this clone. This chain uses TRBV19 with TRBJ1-1; no clear D gene. Trimming took 7 bases from V and 2 from J, leaving 5 bases between them. The CDR3 totals 11 residues. Germline V lookup: CDR1 LNHDA, CDR2 SQIVND (reference sequence). CDR3 residues: CASNYNTEAFF. The DNA of the CDR3 is TGTGCCAGTAACTACAACACTGAAGCTTTCTTT.

The chain combines TRBV4-1 with TRBJ2-7; 8 nucleotides match TRBD2. Germline-derived CDR1 and CDR2 are MGHRA and YSYEKL. The CDR3 runs 16 residues. V shed 0 bases, J shed 0 bases, and the junction held 4 bases outside the gene matches. The CDR3, as DNA: TGCGCCAGCAGCCAAGATCGGGGGGGGATCTCCTACGAGCAGTACTTC. It yields the protein CASSQDRGGISYEQYF.

The V gene is TRBV9, the J gene TRBJ1-1; perhaps TRBD1 as D (6 bases). The CDR3 extends over 14 amino acids. V was trimmed by 5 bases and J by 4 bases, leaving 15 bases between them. Germline V lookup: CDR1 SGDLS, CDR2 YYNGEE. The chain's CDR3 is CASRPLGAGTEAFF. The DNA of the CDR3 is TGTGCCAGCAGGCCTTTGGGGGCTGGCACTGAAGCTTTCTTT.

The DNA for the CDR3 is TGTGCCAGCTCACAGGAGAGCTCTGGAAACACCATATATTTT. This encodes CASSQESSGNTIYF. The chain employs TRBV18 and TRBJ1-3; D gene unclear. V lost 4 bases to trimming and J lost 0 bases, with 7 bases between them. Per the germline V gene, CDR1 is KGHSH and CDR2 is LQKENI. The CDR3 spans 14 residues. The whole variable domain, remainder taken from reference TRBV18 and TRBJ1-3, is NAGVMQNPRHLVRRRGQEARLRCSPMKGHSHVYWYRQLPEEGLKFMVYLQKENIIDESGMPKERFSAEFPKEGPSILRIQQVVRGDSAAYFCASSQESSGNTIYFGEGSWLTVV.

The rearrangement uses TRBV7-2 and TRBJ1-6, with unresolved D. Germline V CDR1 and CDR2: SGHTA, FQGNSA. V was pared by 1 base and J by 9 bases, with 7 bases between. This CDR3 spans 13 amino acids. CDR3 coding DNA: TGTGCCAGCAGCTTAGACAGTGGTTCACCCCTCCACTTT. The encoded protein is CASSLDSGSPLHF.

The rearrangement joins TRBV5-4 to TRBJ1-1; the match to TRBD1 covers 7 bases. The CDR3 length is 16 residues. Unmatched junction bases numbered 15, after V lost 4 bases and J lost 6 bases. Germline V gene lookup returns CDR1 SGHNT and CDR2 YYREEE (reference sequence). This CDR3 is CASSARDSHTRPEAFF. As DNA, the CDR3 is TGTGCCAGCAGCGCCCGGGACAGCCACACGCGCCCTGAAGCTTTCTTT. The full variable domain, in which reference TRBV5-4 and TRBJ1-1 provide the parts outside the CDR3, is ETGVTQSPTHLIKTRGQQVTLRCSSQSGHNTVSWYQQALGQGPQFIFQYYREEENGRGNFPPRFSGLQFPNYSSELNVNALELDDSALYLCASSARDSHTRPEAFFGQGTRLTVV.

As for this clone: The germline gene is not matched at one end of the junction; a read error may be the cause. This chain joins TRBV5-4 and TRBJ2-5; 7 bases are shared with TRBD2. CDR3 length: 13 amino acids. Germline CDR1 is SGHNT and CDR2 is YYREEE (reference sequence). CDR3 nucleotide sequence: TGTGCCAACAGCTTAGGGGAGGGTCAGACCCAGTACTTC. Translation: CANSLGEGQTQYF.